This T cell receptor (beta chain) derives from a study of T cells in Graves' hyperthyroidism and ophthalmopathy. From germline, CDR1 is SGHRS and CDR2 YFSETQ. The CDR3 consists of 14 residues. V lost 4 bases to trimming and J lost 1 base; unmatched junction nucleotides: 4. RNA transcripts gave rise to amplified TCR beta CDR3 regions. HTBI primers were employed in a first-round RT-PCR of the TCR CDR3. TCRdb reprocessed the multiplex PCR reads via MiXCR and lists one record per CDR3 protein. This sample has some 620,000 distinct CDR3 sequences, with 16% found just once. The sequence derives from a woman in her twenties or thirties with Graves' hyperthyroidism. Input material: blood. The V gene is TRBV5-1, the J gene TRBJ2-5; 7 nucleotides match TRBD1. The CDR3 DNA follows: TGCGCCAGCAGCCGGGGACAGTCCCAAGAGACCCAGTACTTC. Residues: CASSRGQSQETQYF.